A single T cell receptor beta chain is shown here with its context. TCRdb's table, derived via immunoSEQ multiplex PCR, lists solely in-frame clones and lacks some. The sample has 200,000 to 250,000 clones; 75% to 85% are singletons. The source of the sample is a study of blood T cell repertoires in COVID-19. Study-level background: Acute and convalescent COVID-19 specimens originated in the United States, Italy and Spain.

The sample taken for sequencing was peripheral blood. The TCR comes from a woman between 65 and 79 years old with COVID-19, enrolled during active disease.

The CDR3 DNA reads as TGTGCCAGCAGTCCTCTAGCGGAGAGGAACACCGGGGAGCTGTTTTTT. Protein product: CASSPLAERNTGELFF. The chain employs TRBV28 and TRBJ2-2; 7 bases align to TRBD2. Trimming took 5 bases from V and 1 from J; bases not matched to a gene: 7. CDR1 is MDHEN, CDR2 SYDVKM, per germline. CDR3 length equals 16 residues.